Below are 7 T cell receptor beta chains sequenced from a single sample in a study of blood T cells in healthy people across ages. Then a second PCR, running about 6 to 11 cycles, was carried out with a sample-barcoded 5' primer and a J-beta primer mix. TCRdb processed the 5' RACE reads anew with MiXCR; each CDR3 protein has one entry. The sample shows some 940,000 distinct CDR3 sequences, 25% to 30% of them seen only once. This sample also appeared in a second study, on T cells of mothers and their children.

Sample: blood. The receptors were sampled from a woman aged 40 to 50 in good health.

This clonotype was seen ten or more times. The genes are TRBV5-6 and TRBJ2-5; TRBD1 agrees at 7 bases. The length of the CDR3 is 13 residues. V lost 3 bases, J lost 9 bases, and 8 bases stayed unmatched. Per the germline V gene, CDR1 is SGHDT and CDR2 is YYEEEE. The CDR3, as DNA: TGTGCCAGCAGCTCAGGACAGGCCTCGTCCCAGTACTTC. Amino acid sequence: CASSSGQASSQYF.

Turning to this clonotype: Since a much larger clone is just one base distant, this may be a read error. The chain is built from TRBV7-9 and TRBJ2-6, with D perhaps being TRBD1 or TRBD2 (5 bases each). Germline CDR1 and CDR2: SEHNR and FQNEAQ (reference sequence). The CDR3 runs to 18 residues. The CDR3 region is CASSLRVTGFSGTNVLTF. Here the CDR3 DNA reads TGTGCCAGCAGCTTGAGGGTAACAGGATTCTCTGGGACCAACGTCCTGACTTTC. The full variable domain, with the rest looked up from reference TRBV7-9 and TRBJ2-6, is DTGVSQNPRHKITKRGQNVTFRCDPISEHNRLYWYRQTLGQGPEFLTYFQNEAQLEKSRLLSDRFSAERPKGSFSTLEIQRTEQGDSAMYLCASSLRVTGFSGTNVLTFGAGSRLTVL.

This clonotype was observed many times. The chain links TRBV12-3 or TRBV12-4 to TRBJ2-5, with 10 bases fitting TRBD2. V gave up 5 bases and J gave up 2 bases; unmatched junction bases: 14. This CDR3 spans 18 amino acids. In DNA form, the CDR3 reads TGTGCCAGCAGTGCACGTCCCCTTGGTAGCGGGAGGCAAGAGACCCAGTACTTC. Amino acid sequence: CASSARPLGSGRQETQYF.

The chain links TRBV10-2 to TRBJ2-3; D is possibly TRBD1 or TRBD2 (6 bases each). Germline V gene lookup returns CDR1 WSHSY and CDR2 SAAADI. This CDR3 comprises 15 residues. Trimming pared 3 bases from V and 2 bases from J, leaving 12 bases between. The CDR3 protein is CASSDSGGLTDTQYF. The CDR3 coding sequence is TGCGCCAGCAGTGATTCCGGGGGCCTCACAGATACGCAGTATTTT.

Note on this clonotype: This could be a read error, since a much larger clone is one nucleotide away. This sequence joins TRBV7-2 and TRBJ2-4, with D possibly being TRBD2 (7 bases). The germline gives CDR1 SGHTA, CDR2 FQGNSA. V was clipped by 2 bases and J by 0 bases, with 20 bases between them. The CDR3 totals 19 residues. CDR3 protein: CASSLNLLGGGGAKNIQYF. CDR3 sequence (DNA): TGTGCCAGCAGCTTAAATCTTCTGGGCGGGGGCGGAGCCAAAAACATTCAGTACTTC.

This clonotype was picked up one time. This chain joins TRBV7-2 and TRBJ2-7; 13 bases line up with TRBD2. The CDR3 contains 18 residues. Per the germline V gene, CDR1 is SGHTA and CDR2 is FQGNSA. V lost 0 bases, J lost 6 bases, and 11 bases stayed unmatched. CDR3 loop: CASSLATGTSGVPFEQYF. The DNA of the CDR3 is TGTGCCAGCAGCTTAGCGACGGGGACTAGCGGGGTTCCATTCGAGCAGTACTTC.

To note about this clonotype: The germline gene is not matched at one end of the junction; a read error may be the cause. The chain carries TRBV2 and TRBJ2-7; perhaps D is TRBD1 or TRBD2 (5 bases each). The CDR3 consists of 13 residues. Germline CDR1 and CDR2: SNHLY and FYNNEI. The CDR3 DNA is TGTGCCAGCGGAAGGGGAGCCAAAAACATTCAGAACTTC. Translating gives CASGRGAKNIQNF.